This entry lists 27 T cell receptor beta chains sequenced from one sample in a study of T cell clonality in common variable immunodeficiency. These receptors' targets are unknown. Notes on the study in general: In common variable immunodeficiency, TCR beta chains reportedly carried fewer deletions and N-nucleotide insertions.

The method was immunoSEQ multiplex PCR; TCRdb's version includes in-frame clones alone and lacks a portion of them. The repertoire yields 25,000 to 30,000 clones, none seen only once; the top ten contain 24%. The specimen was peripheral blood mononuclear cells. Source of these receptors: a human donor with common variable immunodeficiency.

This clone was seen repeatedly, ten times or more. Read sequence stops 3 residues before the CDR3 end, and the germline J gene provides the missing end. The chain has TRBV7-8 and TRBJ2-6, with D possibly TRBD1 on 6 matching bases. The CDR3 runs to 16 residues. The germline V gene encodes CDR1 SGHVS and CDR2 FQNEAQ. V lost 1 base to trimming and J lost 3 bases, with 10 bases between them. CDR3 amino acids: CASSLVGGIGANVLTF. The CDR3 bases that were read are TGTGCCAGCAGCTTAGTAGGGGGTATTGGGGCCAACGTC.

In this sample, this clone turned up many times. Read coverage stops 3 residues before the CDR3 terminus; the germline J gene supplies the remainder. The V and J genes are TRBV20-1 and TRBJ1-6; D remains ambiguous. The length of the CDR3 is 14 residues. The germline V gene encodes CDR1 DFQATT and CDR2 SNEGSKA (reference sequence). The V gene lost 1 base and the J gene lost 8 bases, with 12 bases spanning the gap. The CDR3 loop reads CSARGQTGDSPLHF. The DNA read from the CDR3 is TGCAGTGCTAGAGGGCAGACCGGGGATTCACCC.

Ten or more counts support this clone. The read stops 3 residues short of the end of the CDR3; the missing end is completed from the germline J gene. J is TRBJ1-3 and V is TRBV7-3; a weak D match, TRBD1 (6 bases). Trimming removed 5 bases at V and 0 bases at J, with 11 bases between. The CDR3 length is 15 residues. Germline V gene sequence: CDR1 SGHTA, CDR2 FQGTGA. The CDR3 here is CASSDRSSSGNTIYF. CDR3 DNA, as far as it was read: TGTGCCAGCAGCGACAGGTCGAGCTCTGGAAACACC.

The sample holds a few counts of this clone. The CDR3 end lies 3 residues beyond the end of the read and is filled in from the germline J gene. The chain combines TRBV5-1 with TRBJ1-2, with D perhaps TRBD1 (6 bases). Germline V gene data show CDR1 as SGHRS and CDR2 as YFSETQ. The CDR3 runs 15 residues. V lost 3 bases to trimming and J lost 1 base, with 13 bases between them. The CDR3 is CASSSSGQLNYGYTF. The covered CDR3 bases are TGCGCCAGCAGCTCATCCGGACAGCTTAACTATGGC.

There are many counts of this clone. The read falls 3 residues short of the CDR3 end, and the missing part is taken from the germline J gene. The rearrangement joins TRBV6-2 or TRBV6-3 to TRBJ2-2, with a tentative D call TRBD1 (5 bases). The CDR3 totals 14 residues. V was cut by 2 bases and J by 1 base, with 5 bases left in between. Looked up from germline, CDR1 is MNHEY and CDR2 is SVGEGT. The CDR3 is CASSYDRNTGELFF. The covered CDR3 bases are TGTGCCAGCAGTTACGACAGGAACACCGGGGAG.

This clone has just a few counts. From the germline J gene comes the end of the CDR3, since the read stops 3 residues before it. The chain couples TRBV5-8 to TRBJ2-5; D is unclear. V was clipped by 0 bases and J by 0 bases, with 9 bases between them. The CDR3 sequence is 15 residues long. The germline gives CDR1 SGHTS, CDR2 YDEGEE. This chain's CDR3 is CASSLGRLHQETQYF. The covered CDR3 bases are TGTGCCAGCAGCTTGGGCAGGCTGCACCAAGAGACC.

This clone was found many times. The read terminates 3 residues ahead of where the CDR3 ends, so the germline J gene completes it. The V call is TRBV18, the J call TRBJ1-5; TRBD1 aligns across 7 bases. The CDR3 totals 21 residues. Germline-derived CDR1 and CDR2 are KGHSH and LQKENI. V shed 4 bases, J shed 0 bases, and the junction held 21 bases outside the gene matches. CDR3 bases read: TGTGCCAGCTCACGCTTGAAAGAAGCCGAGGGGGCCCACAATAGCAATCAGCCC. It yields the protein CASSRLKEAEGAHNSNQP. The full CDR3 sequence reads CASSRLKEAEGAHNSNQPQHF.

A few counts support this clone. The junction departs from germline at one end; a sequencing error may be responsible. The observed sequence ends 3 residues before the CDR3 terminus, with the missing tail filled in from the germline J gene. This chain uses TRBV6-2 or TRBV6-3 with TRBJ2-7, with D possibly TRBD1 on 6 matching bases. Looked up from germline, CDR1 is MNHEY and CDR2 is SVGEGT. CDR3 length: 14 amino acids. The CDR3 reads CASTYRDNSHEQYF. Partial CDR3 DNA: TGTGCCAGCACCTATCGGGACAACTCCCACGAG.

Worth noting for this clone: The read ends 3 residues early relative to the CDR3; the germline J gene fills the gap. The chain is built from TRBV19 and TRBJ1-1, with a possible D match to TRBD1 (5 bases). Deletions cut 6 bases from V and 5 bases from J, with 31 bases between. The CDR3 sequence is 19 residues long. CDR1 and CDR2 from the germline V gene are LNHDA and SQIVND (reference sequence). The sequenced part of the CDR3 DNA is TGTGCCAGTAGCATTCCGAATCACCCTAAGACAGTTGGAGGGACTGAA. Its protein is CASSIPNHPKTVGGTE. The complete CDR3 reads CASSIPNHPKTVGGTEAFF.

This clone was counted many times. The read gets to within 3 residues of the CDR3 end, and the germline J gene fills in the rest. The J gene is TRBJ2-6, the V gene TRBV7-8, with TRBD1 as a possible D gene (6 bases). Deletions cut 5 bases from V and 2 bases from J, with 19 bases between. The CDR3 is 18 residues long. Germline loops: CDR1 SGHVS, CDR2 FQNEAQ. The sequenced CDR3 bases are TGTGCCAGCAGCCCGCACCTTACAGGGCGCACTGGGGCCAACGTC. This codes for CASSPHLTGRTGANV. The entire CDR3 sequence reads CASSPHLTGRTGANVLTF. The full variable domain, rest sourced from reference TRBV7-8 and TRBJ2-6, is GAGVSQSPRYKVAKRGQDVALRCDPISGHVSLFWYQQALGQGPEFLTYFQNEAQLDKSGLPSDRFFAERPEGSVSTLKIQRTQQEDSAVYLCASSPHLTGRTGANVLTFGAGSRLTVL.

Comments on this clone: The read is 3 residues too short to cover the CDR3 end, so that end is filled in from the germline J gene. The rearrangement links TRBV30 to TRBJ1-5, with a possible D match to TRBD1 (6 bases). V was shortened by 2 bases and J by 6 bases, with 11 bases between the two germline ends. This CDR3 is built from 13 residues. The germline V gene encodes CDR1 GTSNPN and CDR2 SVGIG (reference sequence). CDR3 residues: CAWSWGGRQPQHF. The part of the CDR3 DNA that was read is TGTGCCTGGAGTTGGGGGGGGCGTCAGCCC.

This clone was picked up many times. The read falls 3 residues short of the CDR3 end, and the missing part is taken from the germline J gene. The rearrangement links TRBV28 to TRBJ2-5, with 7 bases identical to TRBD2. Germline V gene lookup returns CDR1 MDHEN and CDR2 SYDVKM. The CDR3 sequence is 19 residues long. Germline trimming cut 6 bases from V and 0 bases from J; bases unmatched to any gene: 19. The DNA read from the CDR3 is TGTGCCAGCAGCCGCCCCTCTCTGGCGGGAGCTGCGTACCAAGAGACC. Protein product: CASSRPSLAGAAYQET. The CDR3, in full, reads CASSRPSLAGAAYQETQYF.

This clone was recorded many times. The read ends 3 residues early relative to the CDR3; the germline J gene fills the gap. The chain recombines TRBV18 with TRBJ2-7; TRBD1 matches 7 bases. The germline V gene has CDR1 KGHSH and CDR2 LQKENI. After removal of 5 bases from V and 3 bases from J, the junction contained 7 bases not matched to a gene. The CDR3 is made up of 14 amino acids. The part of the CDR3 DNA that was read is TGTGCCAGCTCATCGGGATCAGGGGGCTACGAG. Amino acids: CASSSGSGGYE. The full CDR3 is CASSSGSGGYEQYF.

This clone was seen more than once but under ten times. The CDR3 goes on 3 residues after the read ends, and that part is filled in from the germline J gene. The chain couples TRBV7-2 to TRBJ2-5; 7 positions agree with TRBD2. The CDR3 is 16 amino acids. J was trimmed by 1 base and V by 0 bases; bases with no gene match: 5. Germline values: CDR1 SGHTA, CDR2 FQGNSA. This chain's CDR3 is CASSLALSGGQETQYF. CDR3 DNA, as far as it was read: TGTGCCAGCAGCTTAGCATTGTCGGGGGGCCAAGAGACC. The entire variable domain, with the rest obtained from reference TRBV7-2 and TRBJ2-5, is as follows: GAGVSQSPSNKVTEKGKDVELRCDPISGHTALYWYRQSLGQGLEFLIYFQGNSAPDKSGLPSDRFSAERTGGSVSTLTIQRTQQEDSAVYLCASSLALSGGQETQYFGPGTRLLVL.

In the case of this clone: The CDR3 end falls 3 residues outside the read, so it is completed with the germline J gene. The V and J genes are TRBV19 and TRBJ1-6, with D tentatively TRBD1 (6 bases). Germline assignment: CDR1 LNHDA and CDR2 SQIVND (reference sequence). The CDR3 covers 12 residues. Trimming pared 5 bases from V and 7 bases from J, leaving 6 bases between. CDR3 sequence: CASSDRNSPLHF. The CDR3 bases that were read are TGTGCCAGTAGTGACAGGAATTCACCC.

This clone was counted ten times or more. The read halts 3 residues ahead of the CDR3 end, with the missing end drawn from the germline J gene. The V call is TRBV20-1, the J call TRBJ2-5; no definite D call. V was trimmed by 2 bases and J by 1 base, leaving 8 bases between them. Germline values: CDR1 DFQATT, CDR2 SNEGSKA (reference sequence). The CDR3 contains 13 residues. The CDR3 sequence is CSARFRLQETQYF. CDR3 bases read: TGCAGTGCTAGATTCAGGCTCCAAGAGACC.

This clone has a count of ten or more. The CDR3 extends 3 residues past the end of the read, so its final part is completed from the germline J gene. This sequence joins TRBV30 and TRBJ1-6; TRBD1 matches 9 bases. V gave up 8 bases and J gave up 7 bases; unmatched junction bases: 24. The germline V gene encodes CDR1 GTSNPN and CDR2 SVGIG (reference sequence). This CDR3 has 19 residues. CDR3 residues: CAPNRPGQGSSLGNSPLHF. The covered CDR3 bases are TGTGCCCCGAACCGCCCTGGACAGGGGTCAAGTTTAGGGAATTCACCC. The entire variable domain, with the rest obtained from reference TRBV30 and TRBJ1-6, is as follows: SQTIHQWPATLVQPVGSPLSLECTVEGTSNPNLYWYRQAAGRGLQLLFYSVGIGQISSEVPQNLSASRPQDRQFILSSKKLLLSDSGFYLCAPNRPGQGSSLGNSPLHFGNGTRLTVT.

The CDR3 bases that were read are TGCGCCAGCAGCTTGGTGTCAGGGGCATCCTACAATGAG. Translating gives CASSLVSGASYNE. The CDR3 in its entirety is CASSLVSGASYNEQFF. This chain links TRBV5-1 with TRBJ2-1, with D possibly being TRBD1 (6 bases). The read gets to within 3 residues of the CDR3 end, and the germline J gene fills in the rest. V was shortened by 0 bases and J by 1 base, with 11 bases between the two germline ends. Germline V lookup: CDR1 SGHRS, CDR2 YFSETQ. This CDR3 is built from 16 residues.

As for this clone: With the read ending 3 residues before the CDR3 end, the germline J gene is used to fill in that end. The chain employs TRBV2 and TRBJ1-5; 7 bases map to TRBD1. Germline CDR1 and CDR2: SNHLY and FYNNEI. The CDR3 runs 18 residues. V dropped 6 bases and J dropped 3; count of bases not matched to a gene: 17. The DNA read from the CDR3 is TGTGCCAGCAGGCAGGGCAGGGGGATCGCCAGGGCCAATCAGCCC. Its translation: CASRQGRGIARANQP. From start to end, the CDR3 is CASRQGRGIARANQPQHF.

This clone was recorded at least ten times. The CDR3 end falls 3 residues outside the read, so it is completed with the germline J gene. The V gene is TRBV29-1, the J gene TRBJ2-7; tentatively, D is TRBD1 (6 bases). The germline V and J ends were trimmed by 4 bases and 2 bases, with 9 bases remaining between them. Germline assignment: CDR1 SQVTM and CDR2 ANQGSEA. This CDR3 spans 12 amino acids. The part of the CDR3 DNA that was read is TGCAGCGTTGCTTGGGGGCCCTACGAG. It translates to CSVAWGPYE. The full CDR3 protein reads CSVAWGPYEQYF.

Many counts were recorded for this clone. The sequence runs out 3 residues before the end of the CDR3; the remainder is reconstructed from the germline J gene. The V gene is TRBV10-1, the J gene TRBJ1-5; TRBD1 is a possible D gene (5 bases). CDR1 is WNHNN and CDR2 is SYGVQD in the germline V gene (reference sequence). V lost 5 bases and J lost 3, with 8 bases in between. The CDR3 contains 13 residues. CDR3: CASSRGINQPQHF. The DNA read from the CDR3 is TGCGCCAGCAGTAGGGGCATCAATCAGCCC.

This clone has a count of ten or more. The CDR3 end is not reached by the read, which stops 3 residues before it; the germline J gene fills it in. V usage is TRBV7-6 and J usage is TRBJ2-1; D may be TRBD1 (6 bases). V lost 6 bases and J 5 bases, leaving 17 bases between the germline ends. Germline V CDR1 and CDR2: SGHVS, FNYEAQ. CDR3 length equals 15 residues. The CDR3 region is CASRPQGSFHNEQFF. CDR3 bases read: TGTGCCAGCAGACCTCAGGGGAGTTTCCACAATGAG. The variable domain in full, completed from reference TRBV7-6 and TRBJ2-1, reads GAGVSQSPRYKVTKRGQDVALRCDPISGHVSLYWYRQALGQGPEFLTYFNYEAQQDKSGLPNDRFSAERPEGSISTLTIQRTEQRDSAMYRCASRPQGSFHNEQFFGPGTRLTVL.

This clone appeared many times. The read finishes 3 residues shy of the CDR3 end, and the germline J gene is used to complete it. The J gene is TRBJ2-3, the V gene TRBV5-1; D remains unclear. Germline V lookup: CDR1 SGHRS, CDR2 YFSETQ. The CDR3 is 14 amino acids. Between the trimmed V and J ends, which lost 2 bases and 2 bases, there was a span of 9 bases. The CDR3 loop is CASSFLGPTDTQYF. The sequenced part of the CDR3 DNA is TGCGCCAGCAGCTTTCTGGGCCCCACAGATACG.

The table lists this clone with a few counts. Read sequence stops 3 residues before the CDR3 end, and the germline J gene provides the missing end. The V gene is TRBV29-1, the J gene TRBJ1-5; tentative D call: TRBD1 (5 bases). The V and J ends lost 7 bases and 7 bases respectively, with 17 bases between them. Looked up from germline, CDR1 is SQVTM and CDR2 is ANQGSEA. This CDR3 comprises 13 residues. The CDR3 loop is CSAGGGREQPQHF. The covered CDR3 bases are TGCAGCGCTGGGGGGGGGAGGGAGCAGCCC.

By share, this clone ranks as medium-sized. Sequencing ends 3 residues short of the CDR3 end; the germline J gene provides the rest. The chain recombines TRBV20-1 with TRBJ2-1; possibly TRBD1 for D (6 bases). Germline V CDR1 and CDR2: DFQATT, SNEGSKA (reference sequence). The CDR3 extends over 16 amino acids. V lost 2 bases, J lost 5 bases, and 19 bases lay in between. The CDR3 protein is CSARFPGDNSHNEQFF. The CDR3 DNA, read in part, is TGCAGTGCTAGATTTCCCGGGGACAACTCGCACAATGAG.

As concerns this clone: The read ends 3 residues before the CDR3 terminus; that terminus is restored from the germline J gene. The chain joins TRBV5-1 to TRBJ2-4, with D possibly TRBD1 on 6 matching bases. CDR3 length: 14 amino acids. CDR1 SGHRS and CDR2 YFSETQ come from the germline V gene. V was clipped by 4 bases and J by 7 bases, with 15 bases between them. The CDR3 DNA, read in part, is TGCGCCAGCAGCCAATCCGGGACACTCAACATT. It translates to CASSQSGTLNI. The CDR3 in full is CASSQSGTLNIQYF.

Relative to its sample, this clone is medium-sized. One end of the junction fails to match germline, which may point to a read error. CDR3 DNA, as far as it was read: TGCGCCAGCAGCCAAGAACAGGGGCTCACCTACGAG. As protein: CASSQEQGLTYE. The CDR3 in full is CASSQEQGLTYEQYF. The chain employs TRBV4-2 and TRBJ2-7, with TRBD1 identical over 7 bases. Read coverage stops 3 residues before the CDR3 terminus; the germline J gene supplies the remainder. Germline CDR1 LGHNA, CDR2 YNFKEQ. The CDR3 has 15 amino acids.